One sample yielded the 18 T cell receptor beta chains listed below, sequenced in a study of blood T cell repertoires in COVID-19. Data came from immunoSEQ multiplex PCR; TCRdb stores just in-frame clones and leaves some out. The data show roughly 150,000 clones, around four fifths seen once. What was sequenced was peripheral blood. These TCRs come from a human donor in a cohort sampled during active COVID-19.

This clone was detected a few times. This chain joins TRBV10-3 and TRBJ1-6, with D possibly TRBD1 on 6 matching bases. Germline assignment: CDR1 ENHRY and CDR2 SYGVKD. The CDR3 length is 14 residues. V lost 11 bases to trimming and J lost 6 bases, with 17 bases between them. The DNA for the CDR3 is TGTGCCGCCGGCGCGGGGGCAGGTAATTCACCCCTCCACTTT. Encoded protein: CAAGAGAGNSPLHF.

This clone was observed at least ten times. The rearrangement links TRBV4-1 to TRBJ1-3, with 7 bases aligning to TRBD1. The junction had 8 bases not matched to a gene; V was cut back by 6 bases and J by 0 bases. The length of the CDR3 is 16 residues. Germline values: CDR1 MGHRA, CDR2 YSYEKL. CDR3 sequence (DNA): TGCGCCAGCAGTCCTCCGGGACAGATCTCTGGAAACACCATATATTTT. Translating it yields CASSPPGQISGNTIYF.

This rearrangement joins TRBV7-2 to TRBJ2-3; no reliable D call. CDR3 length: 13 amino acids. V was pared by 11 bases and J by 3 bases, with 15 bases between. CDR1 SGHTA and CDR2 FQGNSA come from the germline V gene. For the CDR3, the DNA is TGTGCCGGCTATATTAGCTCGACAGATACGCAGTATTTT. Amino acids: CAGYISSTDTQYF. Combining the CDR3 with reference TRBV7-2 and TRBJ2-3 gives the whole variable domain GAGVSQSPSNKVTEKGKDVELRCDPISGHTALYWYRQSLGQGLEFLIYFQGNSAPDKSGLPSDRFSAERTGGSVSTLTIQRTQQEDSAVYLCAGYISSTDTQYFGPGTRLTVL.

This chain uses TRBV6-1 with TRBJ2-2, with D possibly TRBD1 on 5 matching bases. Between the trimmed V and J ends, which lost 1 base and 7 bases, there was a span of 7 bases. Germline loops: CDR1 MNHNS, CDR2 SASEGT. The CDR3 has 13 amino acids. Written as DNA, the CDR3 is TGTGCCAGCAGTGAAGTAGGGGTCGGGGAGCTGTTTTTT. This translates into CASSEVGVGELFF.

V is TRBV30 and J is TRBJ1-4; tentatively, D is TRBD1 (6 bases). This CDR3 is 14 amino acids long. The V and J ends lost 3 bases and 8 bases respectively, with 16 bases between them. The germline CDR1 and CDR2 sequences are GTSNPN and SVGIG (reference sequence). The CDR3 sequence is CAWRGRAQGEKLFF. CDR3 coding DNA: TGTGCCTGGAGAGGGAGGGCGCAGGGGGAAAAACTGTTTTTT.

This chain uses TRBV7-9 with TRBJ2-7, with 9 bases fitting TRBD2. CDR1 and CDR2 from the germline V gene are SEHNR and FQNEAQ (reference sequence). Trimming removed 3 bases from V and 6 bases from J; junction bases left unmatched: 9. The CDR3 consists of 15 residues. CDR3 protein: CASSFPRGGMGEQYF. Written as DNA, the CDR3 is TGTGCCAGCAGCTTTCCGCGGGGGGGCATGGGCGAGCAGTACTTC.

The chain links TRBV14 to TRBJ1-1, with D tentatively TRBD1 (6 bases). This CDR3 is 16 amino acids long. Trimming pared 0 bases from V and 3 bases from J, leaving 14 bases between. Germline CDR1 is SGHDN and CDR2 is FVKESK. The CDR3 region has the DNA TGTGCCAGCAGCCAAGATTCCCAGGGGTATTACACTGAAGCTTTCTTT. Residues: CASSQDSQGYYTEAFF.

The V call is TRBV19, the J call TRBJ2-3; D possibly corresponds to TRBD1 (5 bases). The germline V and J ends were trimmed by 7 bases and 1 base, with 12 bases remaining between them. This CDR3 contains 14 residues. CDR1 is LNHDA, CDR2 SQIVND, per germline (reference sequence). Here the CDR3 DNA reads TGTGCCAGTACCCCCAGGGTTCGCACAGATACGCAGTATTTT. As protein: CASTPRVRTDTQYF.

The chain has TRBV27 and TRBJ2-3, with 7 bases fitting TRBD2. The V gene's germline CDR1 is MNHEY and CDR2 SMNVEV (reference sequence). The V and J ends lost 3 bases and 2 bases, in that order; junction bases with no gene match: 8. The CDR3 covers 16 residues. The CDR3 region has the DNA TGTGCCAGCAGTTTCCAGCTAGCGGCTATCACAGATACGCAGTATTTT. Its translation: CASSFQLAAITDTQYF.

The chain has TRBV13 and TRBJ1-6, with 8 bases matching TRBD1. V lost 5 bases, J lost 5 bases, and 8 bases stayed unmatched. From germline, CDR1 is PRHDT and CDR2 FYEKMQ (reference sequence). This CDR3 is built from 16 residues. CDR3 nucleotides: TGTGCCAGCAGCCCCAAGGACAGGGCGAATAATTCACCCCTCCACTTT. Encoded protein: CASSPKDRANNSPLHF.

CDR3: CASSLTGGAETQYF. CDR3 nucleotide sequence: TGTGCCAGCTCACTAACAGGGGGTGCGGAGACCCAGTACTTC. V is TRBV18 and J is TRBJ2-5; 8 positions match TRBD1. The junction had 6 bases not matched to a gene; V was cut back by 4 bases and J by 5 bases. Germline V gives CDR1 KGHSH, CDR2 LQKENI. The CDR3 covers 14 residues.

The V gene is TRBV7-9, the J gene TRBJ1-1; TRBD1 might be the D (5 bases). Germline CDR1 reads SEHNR; CDR2 reads FQNEAQ (reference sequence). Trimming stripped 2 bases from V and 4 bases from J, with 8 bases between. The CDR3 covers 13 residues. The CDR3 DNA reads TGTGCCAGCAGCTTAATCGGGGGCACTGAAGCTTTCTTT. Its protein product is CASSLIGGTEAFF. The whole variable domain, remainder taken from reference TRBV7-9 and TRBJ1-1, is DTGVSQNPRHKITKRGQNVTFRCDPISEHNRLYWYRQTLGQGPEFLTYFQNEAQLEKSRLLSDRFSAERPKGSFSTLEIQRTEQGDSAMYLCASSLIGGTEAFFGQGTRLTVV.

This clone appeared once. The chain recombines TRBV5-1 with TRBJ2-2, with D perhaps matching TRBD2 (6 bases). There are 15 residues in the CDR3. Per the germline V gene, CDR1 is SGHRS and CDR2 is YFSETQ. V was pared by 1 base and J by 2 bases, with 9 bases between. DNA for the CDR3: TGCGCCAGCAGCTTGTGGGGGGACAACACCGGGGAGCTGTTTTTT. Translated: CASSLWGDNTGELFF.

The chain links TRBV24-1 to TRBJ2-3; TRBD2 agrees at 15 bases. V was pared by 0 bases and J by 4 bases, with 4 bases of the junction left unmatched. The CDR3 is made up of 18 amino acids. CDR1 and CDR2 from the germline V gene are KGHDR and SFDVKD. Here the CDR3 reads CATSDLLGTSGGPDTQYF. CDR3 DNA sequence: TGTGCCACCAGTGATTTGCTTGGGACTAGCGGGGGGCCAGATACGCAGTATTTT.

The chain links TRBV3-1 (or the pseudogene TRBV3-2) to TRBJ2-1; tentatively, D is TRBD1 (6 bases). The CDR3 covers 17 residues. Germline V gene lookup returns CDR1 LGHDT and CDR2 YNNKEL (reference sequence). The germline V and J ends were trimmed by 1 base and 5 bases, with 18 bases remaining between them. The CDR3 nucleotides are TGTGCCAGCAGCCAAGTTTCCCCCCGGGACACGAACAATGAGCAGTTCTTC. It yields the protein CASSQVSPRDTNNEQFF.

This clone was seen just once. This sequence joins TRBV6-5 and TRBJ2-7, with TRBD1 matching 11 bases. The V and J ends lost 7 bases and 5 bases, in that order; junction bases with no gene match: 7. The CDR3 sequence is 14 residues long. Germline CDR1 reads MNHEY; CDR2 reads SVGAGI. The CDR3 reads CASTFGQGAHEQYF. The CDR3 DNA reads as TGTGCCAGCACCTTCGGACAGGGGGCCCACGAGCAGTACTTC.

The chain couples TRBV19 to TRBJ2-2, with 9 bases aligning to TRBD1. CDR1 is LNHDA, CDR2 SQIVND, per germline (reference sequence). With V trimmed by 4 bases and J by 4 bases, 7 bases remained unmatched. The CDR3 totals 16 residues. Here the CDR3 reads CASSTQDRGGTGELFF. The CDR3 nucleotides read TGTGCCAGTAGTACCCAGGACAGGGGTGGCACCGGGGAGCTGTTTTTT.

This clone was seen more than once but under ten times. The rearrangement joins TRBV23-1 to TRBJ1-5, with TRBD1 identical over 7 bases. TRBV23-1 counts as an open reading frame of uncertain function. V trimming: 0 bases; J trimming: 0 bases; junction bases outside the gene matches: 5. This CDR3 region has 17 residues. The CDR3 coding sequence is TGCGCCAGCAGTCAATCCCGGAGGGGGCTTAGCAATCAGCCCCAGCATTTT. It codes for CASSQSRRGLSNQPQHF.